Presented here are 2 T cell receptor beta chains from one specimen sequenced in a study of blood T cell repertoires in COVID-19. The data were produced by immunoSEQ multiplex PCR, yet TCRdb's version contains in-frame clones alone and is incomplete. The sample consists of over 250,000 clones, around 87% of them appearing once. Sample: PBMCs or T cells enriched from blood (not recorded which). The receptors derive from a woman aged 25-40 years who had recovered from COVID-19.

V gene TRBV18 combines with J gene TRBJ1-2, with D perhaps matching TRBD1 (5 bases). The CDR3 consists of 16 residues. V was pared by 3 bases and J by 4 bases, with 18 bases between. Germline-derived CDR1 and CDR2 are KGHSH and LQKENI. The CDR3 is CASSPPRGNGGYGYTF. In DNA, the CDR3 is TGTGCCAGCTCACCGCCGCGCGGGAATGGGGGCTATGGCTACACCTTC.

The genes are TRBV7-9 and TRBJ2-5; TRBD1 might be the D (6 bases). Germline V gene lookup returns CDR1 SEHNR and CDR2 FQNEAQ (reference sequence). The CDR3 is 14 amino acids. V gave up 5 bases and J gave up 4 bases, with 14 bases separating them. The CDR3 region is CASSAARGPETQYF. The CDR3 DNA is TGTGCCAGCAGCGCTGCCAGGGGCCCAGAGACCCAGTACTTC.